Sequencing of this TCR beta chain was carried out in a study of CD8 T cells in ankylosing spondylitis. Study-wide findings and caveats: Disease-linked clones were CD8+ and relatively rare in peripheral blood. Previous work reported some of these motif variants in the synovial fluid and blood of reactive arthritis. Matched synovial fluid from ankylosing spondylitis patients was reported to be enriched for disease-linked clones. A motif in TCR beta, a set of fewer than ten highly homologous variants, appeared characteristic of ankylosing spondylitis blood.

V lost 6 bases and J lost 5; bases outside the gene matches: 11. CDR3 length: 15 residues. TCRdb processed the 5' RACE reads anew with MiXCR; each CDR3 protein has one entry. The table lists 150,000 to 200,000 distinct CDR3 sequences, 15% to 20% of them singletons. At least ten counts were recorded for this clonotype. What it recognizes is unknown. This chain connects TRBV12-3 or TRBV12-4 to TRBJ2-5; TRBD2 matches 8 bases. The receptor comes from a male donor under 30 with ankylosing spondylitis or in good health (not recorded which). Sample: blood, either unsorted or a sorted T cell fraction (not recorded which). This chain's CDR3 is CASRFGPREGETQYF. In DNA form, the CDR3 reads TGTGCCAGCAGATTTGGCCCCCGGGAGGGGGAGACCCAGTACTTC.